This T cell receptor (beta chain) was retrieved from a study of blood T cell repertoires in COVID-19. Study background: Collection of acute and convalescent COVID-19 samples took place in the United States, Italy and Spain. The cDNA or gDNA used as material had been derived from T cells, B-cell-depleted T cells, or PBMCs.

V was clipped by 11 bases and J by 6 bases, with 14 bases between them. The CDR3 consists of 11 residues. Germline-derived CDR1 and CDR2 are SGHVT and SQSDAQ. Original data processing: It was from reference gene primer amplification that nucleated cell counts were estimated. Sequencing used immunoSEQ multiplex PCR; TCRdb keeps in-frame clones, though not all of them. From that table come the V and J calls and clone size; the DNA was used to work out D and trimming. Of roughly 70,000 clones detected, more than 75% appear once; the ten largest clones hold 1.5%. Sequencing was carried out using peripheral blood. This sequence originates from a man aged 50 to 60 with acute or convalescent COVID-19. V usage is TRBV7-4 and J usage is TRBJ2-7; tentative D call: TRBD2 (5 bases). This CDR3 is CALRGHTEQYV. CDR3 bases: TGTGCCCTCCGGGGTCATACCGAGCAGTACGTC.